This T cell receptor (beta chain) was sequenced for a study of blood T cell repertoires in COVID-19. The overall study: T cells, B-cell-depleted T cells, or PBMCs supplied cDNA or gDNA.

The CDR3 runs to 13 residues. Trimming cost V 2 bases and J 13 bases, with 15 bases left between them. Germline V gene lookup returns CDR1 GTSNPN and CDR2 SVGIG (reference sequence). Authors' methods: Using reference gene primer amplification, nucleated cell counts were estimated. TCRdb's copy holds only in-frame clones and misses some; the assay was immunoSEQ multiplex PCR. V, J and clone size are those of that table, while D and trimming were read from the DNA. The sample holds 200,000 to 250,000 clones; around 82% are singletons and the top ten take more than 7%. The origin of this receptor is a woman aged 65 to 85 with acute or convalescent COVID-19. This chain links TRBV30 with TRBJ1-6, with D perhaps matching TRBD1 (6 bases). Source material: peripheral blood. This chain's CDR3 is CAWSPGEFRPLHF. The CDR3 DNA follows: TGTGCCTGGAGTCCAGGGGAATTCAGGCCCCTCCACTTT.